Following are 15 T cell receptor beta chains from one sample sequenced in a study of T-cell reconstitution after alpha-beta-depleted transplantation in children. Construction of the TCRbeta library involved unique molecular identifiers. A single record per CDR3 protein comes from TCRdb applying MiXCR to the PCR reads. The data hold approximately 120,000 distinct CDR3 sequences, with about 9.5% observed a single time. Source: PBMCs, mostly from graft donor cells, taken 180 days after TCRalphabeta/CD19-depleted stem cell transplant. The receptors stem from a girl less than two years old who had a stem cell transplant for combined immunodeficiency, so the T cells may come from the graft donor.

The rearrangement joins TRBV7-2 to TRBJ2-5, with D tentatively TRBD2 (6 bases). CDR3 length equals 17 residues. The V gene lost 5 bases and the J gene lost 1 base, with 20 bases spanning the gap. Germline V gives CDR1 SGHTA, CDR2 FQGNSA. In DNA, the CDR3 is TGTGCCAGCAGCCCCTTATGGCGGGGCTACCCCCAAGAGACCCAGTACTTC. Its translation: CASSPLWRGYPQETQYF.

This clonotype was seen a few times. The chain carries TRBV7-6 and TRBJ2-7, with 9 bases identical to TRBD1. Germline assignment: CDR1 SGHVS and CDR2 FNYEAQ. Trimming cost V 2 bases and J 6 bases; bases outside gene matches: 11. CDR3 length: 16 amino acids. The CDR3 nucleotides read TGTGCCAGCAGCTTACTGGGACAGGGCCGTCCTGGCGAGCAGTACTTC. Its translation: CASSLLGQGRPGEQYF. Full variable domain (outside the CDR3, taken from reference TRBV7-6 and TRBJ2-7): GAGVSQSPRYKVTKRGQDVALRCDPISGHVSLYWYRQALGQGPEFLTYFNYEAQQDKSGLPNDRFSAERPEGSISTLTIQRTEQRDSAMYRCASSLLGQGRPGEQYFGPGTRLTVT.

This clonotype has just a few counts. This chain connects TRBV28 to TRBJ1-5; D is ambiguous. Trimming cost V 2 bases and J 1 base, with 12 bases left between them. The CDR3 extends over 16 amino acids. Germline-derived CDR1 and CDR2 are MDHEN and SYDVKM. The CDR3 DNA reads TGTGCCAGCAGTTTACCAAAGGCTCTGAGCAATCAGCCCCAGCATTTT. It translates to CASSLPKALSNQPQHF.

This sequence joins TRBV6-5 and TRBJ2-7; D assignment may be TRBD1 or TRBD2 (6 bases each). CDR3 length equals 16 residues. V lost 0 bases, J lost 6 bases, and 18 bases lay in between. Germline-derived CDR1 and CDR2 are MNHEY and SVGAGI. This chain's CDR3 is CASSYSRKRGVLEQYF. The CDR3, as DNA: TGTGCCAGCAGTTACTCGAGGAAGAGGGGGGTCCTCGAGCAGTACTTC.

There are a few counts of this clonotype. CDR3 coding DNA: TGCAGTGCTAGGATCGGGGTCCCCTACGAGCAGTACTTC. Amino acid sequence: CSARIGVPYEQYF. This rearrangement joins TRBV20-1 to TRBJ2-7, with D perhaps matching TRBD2 (5 bases). V shed 3 bases and J shed 2 bases, with 11 bases lying between them. This CDR3 contains 13 residues. The germline V gene encodes CDR1 DFQATT and CDR2 SNEGSKA (reference sequence).

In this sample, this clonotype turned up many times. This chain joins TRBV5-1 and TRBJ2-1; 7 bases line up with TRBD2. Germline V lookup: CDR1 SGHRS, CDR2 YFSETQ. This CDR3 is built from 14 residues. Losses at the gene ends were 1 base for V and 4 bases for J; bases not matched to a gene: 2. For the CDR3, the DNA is TGCGCCAGCAGCTTGTCTAGCGGATACAATGAGCAGTTCTTC. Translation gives CASSLSSGYNEQFF.

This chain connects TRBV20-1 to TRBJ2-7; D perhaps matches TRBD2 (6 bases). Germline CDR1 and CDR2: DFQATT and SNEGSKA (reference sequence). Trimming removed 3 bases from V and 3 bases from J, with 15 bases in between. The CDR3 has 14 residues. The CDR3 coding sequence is TGCAGTGCTAGGCCCGGGGGTGCTTTCTACGAGCAGTACTTC. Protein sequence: CSARPGGAFYEQYF.

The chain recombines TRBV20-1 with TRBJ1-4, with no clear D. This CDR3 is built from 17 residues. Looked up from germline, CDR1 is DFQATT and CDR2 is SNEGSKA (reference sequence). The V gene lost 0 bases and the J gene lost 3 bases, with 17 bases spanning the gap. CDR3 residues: CSARDLRSTAANEKLFF. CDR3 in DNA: TGCAGTGCTAGAGACCTTCGTTCCACGGCGGCTAATGAAAAACTGTTTTTT.

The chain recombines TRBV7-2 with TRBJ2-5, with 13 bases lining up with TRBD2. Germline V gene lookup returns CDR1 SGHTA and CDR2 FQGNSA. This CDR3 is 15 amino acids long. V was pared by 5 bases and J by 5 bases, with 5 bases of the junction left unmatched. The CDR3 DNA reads TGTGCCAGCAGCGGGAGACTAGCGGGAGGCGAGACCCAGTACTTC. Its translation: CASSGRLAGGETQYF.

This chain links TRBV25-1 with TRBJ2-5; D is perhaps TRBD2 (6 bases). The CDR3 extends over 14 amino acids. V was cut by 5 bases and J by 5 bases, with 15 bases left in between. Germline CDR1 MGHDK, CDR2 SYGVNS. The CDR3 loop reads CASSSDGGGETQYF. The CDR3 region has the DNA TGTGCCAGCAGTTCCGACGGGGGTGGGGAGACCCAGTACTTC.

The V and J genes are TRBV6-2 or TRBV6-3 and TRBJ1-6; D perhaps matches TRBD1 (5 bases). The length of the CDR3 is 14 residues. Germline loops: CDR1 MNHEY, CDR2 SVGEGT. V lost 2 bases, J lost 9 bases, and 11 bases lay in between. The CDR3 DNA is TGTGCCAGCAGTTACGGGGGATCGGCTTCACCCCTCCACTTT. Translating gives CASSYGGSASPLHF.

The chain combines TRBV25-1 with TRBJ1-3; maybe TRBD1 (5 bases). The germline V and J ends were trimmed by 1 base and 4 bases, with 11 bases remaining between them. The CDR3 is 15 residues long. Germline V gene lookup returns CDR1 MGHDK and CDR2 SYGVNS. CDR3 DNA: TGTGCCAGCAGTGAATGGGGCGGTCGCGGAAACACCATATATTTT. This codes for CASSEWGGRGNTIYF.

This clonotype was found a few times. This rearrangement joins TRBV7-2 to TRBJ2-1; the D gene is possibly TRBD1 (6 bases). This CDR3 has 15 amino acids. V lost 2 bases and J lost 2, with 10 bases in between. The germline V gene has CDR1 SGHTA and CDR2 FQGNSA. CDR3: CASSLKGVTYNEQFF. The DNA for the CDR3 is TGTGCCAGCAGCTTAAAGGGGGTCACCTACAATGAGCAGTTCTTC.

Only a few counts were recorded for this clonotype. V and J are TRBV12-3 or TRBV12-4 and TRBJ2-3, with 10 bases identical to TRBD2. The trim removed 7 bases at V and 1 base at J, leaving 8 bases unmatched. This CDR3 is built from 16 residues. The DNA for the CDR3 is TGTGCCAGCATCCCCTTCGGACTAGCGGGCACAGATACGCAGTATTTT. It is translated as CASIPFGLAGTDTQYF.

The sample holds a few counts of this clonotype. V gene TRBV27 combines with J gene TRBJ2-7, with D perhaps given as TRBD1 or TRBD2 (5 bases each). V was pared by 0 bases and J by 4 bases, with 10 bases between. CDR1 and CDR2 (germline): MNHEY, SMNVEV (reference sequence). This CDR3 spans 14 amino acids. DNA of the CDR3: TGTGCCAGCAGTTTATCGGGGACGTTATACGAGCAGTACTTC. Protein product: CASSLSGTLYEQYF.